The clone carrying this T cell receptor (beta chain) appeared many times. Antigen unknown. V was cut by 0 bases and J by 2 bases, with 7 bases left in between. This CDR3 is 13 amino acids long. Germline V gene data show CDR1 as DFQATT and CDR2 as SNEGSKA (reference sequence). One entry per CDR3 protein results from TCRdb running MiXCR on the 5' RACE reads. The sample has 1.5 million to 2 million distinct CDR3 sequences; under 35% are singletons. This specimen belongs to a study of identical twins. The study, taken as a whole, reports: Out-of-frame alpha sequences shared by twins were enriched for low generation probability. Partial confounding of zero-insertion analyses by invariant MAIT and iNKT cells was possible. Its conclusions, products of cross-sectional statistical analysis, did not come from following the same donors. Abundant beta clonotypes from cord blood had fewer insertions, unlike memory repertoires, which showed none.

Sample: cord blood. This TCR derives from a newborn girl in good health. V usage is TRBV20-1 and J usage is TRBJ2-5; D is uncertain. Here the CDR3 DNA reads TGCAGTGCTAGAGATCGCCCTCAAGAGACCCAGTACTTC. This translates into CSARDRPQETQYF.